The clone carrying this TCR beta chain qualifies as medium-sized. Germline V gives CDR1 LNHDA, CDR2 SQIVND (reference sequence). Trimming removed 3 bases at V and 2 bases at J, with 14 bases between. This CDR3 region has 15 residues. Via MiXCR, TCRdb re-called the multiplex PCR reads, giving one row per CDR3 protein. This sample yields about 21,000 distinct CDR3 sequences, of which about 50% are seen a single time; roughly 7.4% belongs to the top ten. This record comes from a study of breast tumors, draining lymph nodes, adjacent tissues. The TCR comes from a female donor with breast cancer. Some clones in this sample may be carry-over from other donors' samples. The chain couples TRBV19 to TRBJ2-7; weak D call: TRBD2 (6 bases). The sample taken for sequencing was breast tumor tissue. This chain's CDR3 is CASSISGGRTYEQYF. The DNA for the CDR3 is TGTGCCAGTAGTATCAGTGGGGGGAGGACCTACGAGCAGTACTTC.